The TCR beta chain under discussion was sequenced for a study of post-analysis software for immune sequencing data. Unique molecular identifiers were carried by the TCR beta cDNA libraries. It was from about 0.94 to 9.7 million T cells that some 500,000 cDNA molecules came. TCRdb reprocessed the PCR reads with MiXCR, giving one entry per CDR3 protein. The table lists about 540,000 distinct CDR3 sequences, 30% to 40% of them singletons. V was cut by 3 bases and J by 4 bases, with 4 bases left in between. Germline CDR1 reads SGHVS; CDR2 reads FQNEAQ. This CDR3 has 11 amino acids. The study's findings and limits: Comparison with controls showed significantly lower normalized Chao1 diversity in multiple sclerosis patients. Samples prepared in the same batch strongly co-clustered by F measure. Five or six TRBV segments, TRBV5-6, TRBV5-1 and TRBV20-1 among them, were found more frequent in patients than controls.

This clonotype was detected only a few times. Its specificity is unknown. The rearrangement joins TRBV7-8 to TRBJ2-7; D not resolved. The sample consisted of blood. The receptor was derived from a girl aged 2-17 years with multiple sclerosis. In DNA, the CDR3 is TGTGCCAGCAGCTTCAAGTACGAGCAGTACTTC. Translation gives CASSFKYEQYF.